This TCR beta chain was identified during a study of cytomegalovirus exposure and HLA in healthy donors. Study-level information: A prior analysis found about 120 million unique TCR beta sequences from some 190 million T cells.

The sample holds a few counts of this clone. What it recognizes is unknown. Primers: 60 Vbeta forward and 13 Jbeta reverse. Profiling relied on immunoSEQ multiplex PCR, and the TCRdb table lists in-frame clones only, not all of them. Of under 150,000 clones detected, more than 65% appear once; the ten largest clones hold 2.7%. Germline V CDR1 and CDR2: SEHNR, FQNEAQ (reference sequence). This CDR3 contains 11 residues. Trimming stripped 1 base from V and 10 bases from J, with 5 bases between. Broader study findings: Reported results showed that the classifier diagnosed cytomegalovirus status with high specificity and sensitivity.

The V call is TRBV7-9, the J call TRBJ2-1; D remains ambiguous. The specimen was PBMCs. The sequence came from a man in his forties or fifties in good health and CMV-seronegative. The CDR3 nucleotides are TGTGCCAGCAGCTTAGGCCGGGAGCAGTTCTTC. Its translation: CASSLGREQFF.